This T cell receptor (beta chain) was recorded in a study of regulatory T cells in long-lasting Graves disease. Germline V gene sequence: CDR1 SGHAT, CDR2 FQNNGV. Trimming removed 0 bases at V and 0 bases at J, with 15 bases between. This CDR3 is 19 amino acids long. Time point of the sample: newly diagnosed GD, antithyroid drugs for less than 3 months. PBMC-derived RNA was used for the TCR library. Relying on iRepertoire HTBI primers and Arm-PCR of CDR3 regions, the team built TCR beta libraries. Via MiXCR, TCRdb re-called the multiplex PCR reads, giving one row per CDR3 protein. The sample lists about 540,000 distinct CDR3 sequences, 13% occurring once. This clonotype was recorded a few times. In addition, the sample was reused for a study of T cells in Graves' hyperthyroidism and ophthalmopathy. In that study: Prediction of ophthalmopathy progression came a median 6.5 months pre-onset.

The chain recombines TRBV11-2 with TRBJ1-6, with D hard to call. The source is a young man with Graves disease. The specimen was peripheral blood mononuclear cells (PBMCs), collected at new diagnosis, from a patient treated with antithyroid drugs. CDR3 residues: CASSLEGGRMSSYNSPLHF. In nucleotides, the CDR3 is TGTGCCAGCAGCTTAGAGGGTGGTCGGATGAGCTCCTATAATTCACCCCTCCACTTT.